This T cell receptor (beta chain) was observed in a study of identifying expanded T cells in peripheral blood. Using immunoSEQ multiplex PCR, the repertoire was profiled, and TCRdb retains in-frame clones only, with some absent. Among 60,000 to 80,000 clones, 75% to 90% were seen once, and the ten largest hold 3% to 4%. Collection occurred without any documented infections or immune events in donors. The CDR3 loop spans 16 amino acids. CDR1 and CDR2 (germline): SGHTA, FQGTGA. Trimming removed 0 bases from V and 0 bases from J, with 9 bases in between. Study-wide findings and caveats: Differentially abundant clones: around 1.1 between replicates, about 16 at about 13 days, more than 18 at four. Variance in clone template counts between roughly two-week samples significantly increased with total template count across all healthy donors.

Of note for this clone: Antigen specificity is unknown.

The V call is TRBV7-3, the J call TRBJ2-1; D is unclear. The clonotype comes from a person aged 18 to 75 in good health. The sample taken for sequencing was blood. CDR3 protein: CASSLTSWDSYNEQFF. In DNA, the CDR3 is TGTGCCAGCAGCTTAACGTCGTGGGACTCCTACAATGAGCAGTTCTTC.